Listed here are 10 T cell receptor beta chains from one sample, sequenced in a study of cytomegalovirus exposure and HLA in healthy donors. This PCR relied on a set of 60 Vbeta primers and 13 Jbeta primers. Some clones are missing from TCRdb's copy, which holds only in-frame ones; the method was immunoSEQ multiplex PCR. Here the sample spans about 270,000 clones, about 75% being singletons. The sample comprised PBMCs. Source of these receptors: a female donor in good health and CMV-seronegative.

This clone showed up just a few times. The chain is built from TRBV2 and TRBJ2-7; a possible D gene is TRBD1 (6 bases). Germline assignment: CDR1 SNHLY and CDR2 FYNNEI. The CDR3 covers 13 residues. V shed 8 bases and J shed 2 bases, with 13 bases lying between them. CDR3 sequence reads: CASGQPTPYEQYF. The CDR3 nucleotides read TGTGCCAGCGGACAGCCAACTCCCTACGAGCAGTACTTC.

Comment on this clone: A read error may produce the germline difference seen at one junction end. The genes are TRBV15 and TRBJ2-7; 12 nucleotides agree with TRBD2. CDR3 size: 19 residues. Looked up from germline, CDR1 is LNHNV and CDR2 is YYDKDF (reference sequence). The CDR3 DNA sequence: TGTGCCACCAGCGGAGATATGCCTAGCGGGAGGGGGCTCTCCTACGAGCAGTACTTC. Amino acids: CATSGDMPSGRGLSYEQYF.

V usage is TRBV2 and J usage is TRBJ2-5, with TRBD2 matching over 9 bases. The junction had 3 bases not matched to a gene; V was cut back by 2 bases and J by 2 bases. The CDR3 runs 15 residues. Germline V gene sequence: CDR1 SNHLY, CDR2 FYNNEI. The CDR3 coding sequence is TGTGCCAGCAGTGAACGCGGGAGGGCTCAAGAGACCCAGTACTTC. Translated: CASSERGRAQETQYF.

The V gene is TRBV18, the J gene TRBJ2-3, with D perhaps TRBD1 (5 bases). V was cut by 3 bases and J by 2 bases, with 6 bases left in between. This CDR3 is 13 amino acids long. The germline V gene encodes CDR1 KGHSH and CDR2 LQKENI. CDR3 sequence reads: CASSPGLTDTQYF. In DNA form, the CDR3 reads TGTGCCAGCTCACCGGGGCTCACAGATACGCAGTATTTT.

In the case of this clone: Germline is not matched at one junction end, which may reflect a read error. The chain combines TRBV7-9 with TRBJ1-1; the D gene is possibly TRBD1 (6 bases). CDR1 SEHNR and CDR2 FQNEAQ come from the germline V gene (reference sequence). The CDR3 is 13 amino acids. The CDR3 DNA reads as TGTTCCAGCAGCTTCACAGGGTCGGCTGAAGCTTTCTTT. It is translated as CSSSFTGSAEAFF.

J is TRBJ2-3 and V is TRBV5-1, with D possibly TRBD2 on 6 matching bases. This CDR3 comprises 13 residues. Trimming shortened V by 4 bases and J by 4 bases, and 10 bases separated the two germline ends. In germline, CDR1 is SGHRS, CDR2 YFSETQ. The CDR3 DNA sequence: TGCGCCAGCAGCCCGGGACTTTCAGATACGCAGTATTTT. Its translation: CASSPGLSDTQYF.

This sequence joins TRBV4-2 and TRBJ1-1; 10 bases match TRBD1. This CDR3 comprises 19 residues. CDR1 and CDR2 (germline): LGHNA, YNFKEQ. J gave up 4 bases and V 0 bases, and 14 bases lay outside the gene matches. The CDR3 DNA reads as TGTGCCAGCAGCCAAGACGGGGAGTGGGACAGGGGAGGGGGCACTGAAGCTTTCTTT. Protein sequence: CASSQDGEWDRGGGTEAFF.

The chain links TRBV11-2 to TRBJ2-1; 8 nucleotides agree with TRBD2. The CDR3 contains 12 residues. The trim removed 6 bases at V and 9 bases at J, leaving 4 bases unmatched. Germline-derived CDR1 and CDR2 are SGHAT and FQNNGV. This chain's CDR3 is CASSFGGGEQFF. CDR3 nucleotides: TGTGCCAGCAGTTTCGGGGGGGGTGAGCAGTTCTTC.

This clone is a singleton in its sample. The chain carries TRBV5-1 and TRBJ2-1; the D is unclear. The CDR3 loop spans 15 amino acids. V lost 2 bases to trimming and J lost 0 bases, with 9 bases between them. Germline V gene data show CDR1 as SGHRS and CDR2 as YFSETQ. The CDR3 spells CASSFTISSYNEQFF. CDR3 nucleotides: TGCGCCAGCAGCTTTACCATTAGCTCCTACAATGAGCAGTTCTTC. The full variable domain, in which reference TRBV5-1 and TRBJ2-1 provide the parts outside the CDR3, is KAGVTQTPRYLIKTRGQQVTLSCSPISGHRSVSWYQQTPGQGLQFLFEYFSETQRNKGNFPGRFSGRQFSNSRSEMNVSTLELGDSALYLCASSFTISSYNEQFFGPGTRLTVL.

This chain links TRBV9 with TRBJ2-2; TRBD2 matches at 9 bases. V shed 0 bases, J shed 5 bases, and the junction held 5 bases outside the gene matches. This CDR3 has 16 residues. From germline, CDR1 is SGDLS and CDR2 YYNGEE. The CDR3 region is CASSVVPSGMTGELFF. The CDR3, as DNA: TGTGCCAGCAGCGTAGTTCCTAGCGGGATGACCGGGGAGCTGTTTTTT.